Presented here are 16 T cell receptor beta chains from one specimen sequenced in a study of T cells in Graves' hyperthyroidism and ophthalmopathy. TCR beta CDR3 sequences were amplified from RNA transcripts. HTBI primers drove first-round RT-PCR of the TCR CDR3. Using its own MiXCR run on the multiplex PCR reads, TCRdb lists one record per CDR3 protein. Here the sample spans about 590,000 distinct CDR3 sequences, 11% to 15% being singletons. Source material: blood. Receptors originate from a woman under 30 with Graves' ophthalmopathy.

This clonotype was seen ten or more times. Here the CDR3 reads CSVGDEAGHYEQYF. For the CDR3, the DNA is TGCAGCGTTGGGGACGAGGCAGGGCACTACGAGCAGTACTTC. The rearrangement joins TRBV29-1 to TRBJ2-7; D could derive from TRBD1 or TRBD2 (5 bases each). CDR1 and CDR2 from the germline V gene are SQVTM and ANQGSEA. CDR3 length: 14 amino acids. V lost 4 bases, J lost 3 bases, and 16 bases lay in between.

In this sample, this clonotype turned up many times. The chain links TRBV20-1 to TRBJ2-7; D might be TRBD2 (5 bases). The CDR3 length is 14 residues. V was trimmed by 5 bases and J by 0 bases, leaving 14 bases between them. Germline V gene sequence: CDR1 DFQATT, CDR2 SNEGSKA (reference sequence). The CDR3 region has the DNA TGCAGTGCTGCCGTAGGGAGTATCTCCTACGAGCAGTACTTC. Amino acids: CSAAVGSISYEQYF.

V gene TRBV10-3 combines with J gene TRBJ2-7; no reliable D call. Germline CDR1 is ENHRY and CDR2 is SYGVKD. The CDR3 covers 11 residues. V was cut by 6 bases and J by 6 bases, with 9 bases left in between. This CDR3 reads CAIRDGPEQYF. The CDR3 DNA follows: TGTGCCATCAGAGACGGACCCGAGCAGTACTTC.

Ten or more counts support this clonotype. The rearrangement joins TRBV5-1 to TRBJ2-1; D unclear. Trimming stripped 2 bases from V and 7 bases from J, with 13 bases between. The CDR3 consists of 14 residues. CDR1 and CDR2 (germline): SGHRS, YFSETQ. CDR3: CASSLPDPRNEQFF. DNA of the CDR3: TGCGCCAGCAGCTTACCAGACCCTAGGAATGAGCAGTTCTTC.

V gene TRBV5-4 combines with J gene TRBJ2-4, with a tentative D call TRBD2 (6 bases). Germline V gives CDR1 SGHNT, CDR2 YYREEE (reference sequence). V lost 4 bases and J 1 base, leaving 15 bases between the germline ends. The CDR3 spans 16 residues. The CDR3 bases are TGTGCCAGCAGCCCGGGGGTAGCTGAGGCCAAAAACATTCAGTACTTC. Protein sequence: CASSPGVAEAKNIQYF.

The V gene is TRBV10-2, the J gene TRBJ2-7, with 9 bases fitting TRBD1. The CDR3 sequence is 16 residues long. CDR1 and CDR2 (germline): WSHSY, SAAADI. The junction had 8 bases not matched to a gene; V was cut back by 2 bases and J by 3 bases. Here the CDR3 reads CASSELGQGVGYEQYF. Written as DNA, the CDR3 is TGCGCCAGCAGTGAGCTGGGACAGGGAGTGGGCTACGAGCAGTACTTC.

The chain carries TRBV9 and TRBJ2-2, with 8 bases identical to TRBD2. In germline, CDR1 is SGDLS, CDR2 YYNGEE. Trimming at V came to 5 bases and at J to 3 bases, leaving 6 bases not matched to a gene. The length of the CDR3 is 15 residues. The CDR3 sequence: CASRWGSGDTGELFF. CDR3 in DNA: TGTGCCAGCAGGTGGGGTAGCGGGGACACCGGGGAGCTGTTTTTT.

The chain couples TRBV29-1 to TRBJ2-2; D is possibly TRBD1 (5 bases). Germline CDR1 reads SQVTM; CDR2 reads ANQGSEA. With 5 bases removed from V and 6 bases from J, the gap between germline ends came to 16 bases. The CDR3 totals 14 residues. The CDR3 sequence: CSVKTLKGSGELFF. CDR3 nucleotides: TGCAGCGTTAAGACTCTCAAGGGGTCCGGGGAGCTGTTTTTT.

The V and J genes are TRBV9 and TRBJ2-4; the D gene is possibly TRBD2 (7 bases). From germline, CDR1 is SGDLS and CDR2 YYNGEE. This CDR3 is built from 12 residues. Deletions cut 3 bases from V and 9 bases from J, with 10 bases between. The CDR3 sequence: CASSGGGVIQYF. In nucleotides, the CDR3 is TGTGCCAGCAGCGGAGGGGGGGTCATTCAGTACTTC.

This clonotype has ten or more counts. This chain links TRBV2 with TRBJ2-1, with TRBD1 matching over 8 bases. This CDR3 comprises 15 residues. Germline CDR1 and CDR2: SNHLY and FYNNEI. With V trimmed by 6 bases and J by 0 bases, 4 bases remained unmatched. CDR3 sequence reads: CASSRQGSSYNEQFF. CDR3 in DNA: TGTGCCAGCAGCAGACAGGGGTCCTCCTACAATGAGCAGTTCTTC.

This chain joins TRBV3-1 and TRBJ2-2, with D hard to call. In germline, CDR1 is LGHDT, CDR2 YNNKEL (reference sequence). This CDR3 has 16 residues. Trimming left V 0 bases short and J 4 bases short, with 12 bases between. The CDR3 region is CASSQDGATSTGELFF. The DNA for the CDR3 is TGTGCCAGCAGCCAAGATGGAGCAACGAGCACCGGGGAGCTGTTTTTT.

This chain joins TRBV27 and TRBJ2-7, with D possibly being TRBD2 (5 bases). V was clipped by 3 bases and J by 1 base, with 19 bases between them. This CDR3 has 17 residues. Germline CDR1 MNHEY, CDR2 SMNVEV (reference sequence). CDR3 sequence: CASSFSYGDRLSYEQYF. The CDR3 coding sequence is TGTGCCAGCAGTTTCTCCTACGGGGATCGGTTGTCCTACGAGCAGTACTTC.

The rearrangement uses TRBV4-3 and TRBJ1-2; D gene uncertain. V was shortened by 0 bases and J by 4 bases, with 12 bases between the two germline ends. Germline CDR1 reads LGHNA; CDR2 reads YSLEER. The CDR3 length is 15 residues. As DNA, the CDR3 is TGCGCCAGCAGCCAAGATTTGTTATCAGCCTATGGCTACACCTTC. Translating it yields CASSQDLLSAYGYTF.

Many counts were recorded for this clonotype. The rearrangement joins TRBV2 to TRBJ2-2, with 16 bases that match TRBD2. CDR1 and CDR2 (germline): SNHLY, FYNNEI. This CDR3 region has 17 residues. J gave up 2 bases and V 10 bases, and 7 bases lay outside the gene matches. The CDR3 DNA reads as TGTGCCACAGGGACTAGCGGGAGGGCTCTTAACACCGGGGAGCTGTTTTTT. Its translation: CATGTSGRALNTGELFF. The variable domain in full, with the rest retrieved from reference TRBV2 and TRBJ2-2, is EPEVTQTPSHQVTQMGQEVILRCVPISNHLYFYWYRQILGQKVEFLVSFYNNEISEKSEIFDDQFSVERPDGSNFTLKIRSTKLEDSAMYFCATGTSGRALNTGELFFGEGSRLTVL.

Regarding this clonotype: The junction does not match germline at one end; this may be a read error. The gene calls are TRBV6-1 and TRBJ2-2; tentatively, D is TRBD2 (5 bases). The germline V gene has CDR1 MNHNS and CDR2 SASEGT. CDR3 length: 14 amino acids. The CDR3 sequence: CAGRTRWNTGELFF. The DNA of the CDR3 is TGTGCCGGACGGACCAGATGGAACACCGGGGAGCTGTTCTTT.

This clonotype was detected only a few times. The V call is TRBV20-1, the J call TRBJ2-7; TRBD1 matches 10 bases. This CDR3 spans 13 amino acids. Germline CDR1 and CDR2: DFQATT and SNEGSKA (reference sequence). Unmatched junction bases numbered 7, after V lost 8 bases and J lost 3 bases. In DNA, the CDR3 is TGCAGTACCGGGACAGGGGTTAACTACGAGCAGTACTTC. Amino acid sequence: CSTGTGVNYEQYF.